This TCR beta chain was captured in a study of blood T cells in healthy people across ages. The authors ran a second PCR of about 6 to 12 cycles using a sample-barcoded 5' primer and a J-beta primer mix. Every single cDNA molecule received a tag from a template-switch adaptor with 12 random nucleotides. One entry per CDR3 protein, called by TCRdb with MiXCR from the 5' RACE reads. Here the sample spans around 1,000,000 distinct CDR3 sequences, under 30% being singletons. The CDR3 totals 14 residues. V was shortened by 6 bases and J by 3 bases, with 15 bases between the two germline ends. Germline V gives CDR1 DFQATT, CDR2 SNEGSKA (reference sequence). This clonotype has only a few counts. Each donor gave approximately 9.7 milliliters of peripheral blood. Total RNA amounts of at least 5.5 micrograms were extracted per sample. A further study also used this sample, focusing on T cells of mothers and their children. This second report adds: The study obtained over 8 million TCR beta CDR3 reads per mother and around 2.7 million per child.

The TCR originated in a girl aged 2 to 9 in good health. The V call is TRBV20-1, the J call TRBJ2-1; a weak D match, TRBD1 (5 bases). Sequenced input: blood. For the CDR3, the DNA is TGCAGTGCCCGTACAGGCCTCCTCTACAATGAGCAGTTCTTC. Its translation: CSARTGLLYNEQFF.